Detailed here is one T cell receptor (beta chain). CDR1 and CDR2 from the germline V gene are SGHRS and YFSETQ. Unmatched junction bases numbered 4, after V lost 7 bases and J lost 0 bases. The CDR3 has 14 amino acids. This specimen belongs to a study of blood T cell repertoires in COVID-19. Study-level information: PBMCs, B-cell-depleted T cells, or T cells were the source of the cDNA or gDNA that made up the material.

Participants' own reports of clinical history determined their cohort assignment. Study processing details: The assay estimated nucleated cells by amplifying reference gene primers. TCRdb's table, derived via immunoSEQ multiplex PCR, lists solely in-frame clones and lacks some. V, J and clone size are taken as reported in that table, and D and trimming were inferred from the DNA itself. The profile shows approximately 180,000 clones, 85% to 90% of them singletons. The TCR originated in a woman aged 40 to 50 with acute COVID-19. The sample taken for sequencing was PBMCs or T cells enriched from blood (not recorded which). This chain uses TRBV5-1 with TRBJ2-7, with 10 bases lining up with TRBD2. The CDR3 reads CASRAGGNSYEQYF. In DNA form, the CDR3 reads TGCGCCAGCCGAGCGGGGGGGAACTCCTACGAGCAGTACTTC. Looking up the rest from reference TRBV5-1 and TRBJ2-7 gives the full variable domain: KAGVTQTPRYLIKTRGQQVTLSCSPISGHRSVSWYQQTPGQGLQFLFEYFSETQRNKGNFPGRFSGRQFSNSRSEMNVSTLELGDSALYLCASRAGGNSYEQYFGPGTRLTVT.